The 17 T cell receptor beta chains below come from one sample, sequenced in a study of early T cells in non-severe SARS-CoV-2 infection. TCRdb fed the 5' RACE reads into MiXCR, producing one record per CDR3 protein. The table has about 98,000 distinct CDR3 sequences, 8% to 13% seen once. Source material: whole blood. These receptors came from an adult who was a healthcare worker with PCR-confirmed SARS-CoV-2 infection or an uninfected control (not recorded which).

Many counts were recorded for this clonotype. The CDR3 region is CASSLNFGRSNSPLHF. The CDR3 bases are TGCGCCAGCAGCTTGAACTTCGGACGGTCTAATTCACCCCTCCACTTT. The V call is TRBV5-1, the J call TRBJ1-6; no firm D call. The CDR3 consists of 16 residues. Between the trimmed V and J ends, which lost 1 base and 6 bases, there was a span of 14 bases. Looked up from germline, CDR1 is SGHRS and CDR2 is YFSETQ.

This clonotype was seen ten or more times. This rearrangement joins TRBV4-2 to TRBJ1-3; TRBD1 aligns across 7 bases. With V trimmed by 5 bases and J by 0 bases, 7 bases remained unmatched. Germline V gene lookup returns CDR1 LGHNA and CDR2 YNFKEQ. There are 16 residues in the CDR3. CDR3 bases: TGTGCCAGCAGCGATCGGGACAGATCCTCTGGAAACACCATATATTTT. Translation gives CASSDRDRSSGNTIYF.

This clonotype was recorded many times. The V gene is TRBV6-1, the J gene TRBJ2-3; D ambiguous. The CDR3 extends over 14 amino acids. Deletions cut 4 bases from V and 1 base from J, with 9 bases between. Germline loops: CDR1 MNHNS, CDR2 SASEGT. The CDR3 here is CASSATQRTDTQYF. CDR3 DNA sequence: TGTGCCAGCAGTGCAACGCAACGCACAGATACGCAGTATTTT.

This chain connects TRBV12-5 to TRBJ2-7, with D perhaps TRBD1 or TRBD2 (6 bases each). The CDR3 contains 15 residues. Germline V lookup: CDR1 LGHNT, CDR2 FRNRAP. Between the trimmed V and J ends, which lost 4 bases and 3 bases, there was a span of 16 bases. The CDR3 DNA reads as TGTGCTAGTGGTTCCCCCGAACAGGGAGGCTACGAGCAGTACTTC. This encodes CASGSPEQGGYEQYF.

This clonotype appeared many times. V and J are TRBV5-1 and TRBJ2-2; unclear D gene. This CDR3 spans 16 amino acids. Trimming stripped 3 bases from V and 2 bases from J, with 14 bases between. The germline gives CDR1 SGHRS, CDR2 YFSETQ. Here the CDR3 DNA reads TGCGCCAGCAGCTCCCGACTGGGCACCAACACCGGGGAGCTGTTTTTT. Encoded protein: CASSSRLGTNTGELFF.

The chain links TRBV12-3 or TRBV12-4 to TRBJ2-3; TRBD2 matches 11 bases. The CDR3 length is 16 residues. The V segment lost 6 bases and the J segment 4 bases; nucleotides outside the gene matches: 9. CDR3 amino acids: CASRPASGGPSDTQYF. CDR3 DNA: TGTGCCAGCAGGCCCGCTAGCGGGGGGCCGTCAGATACGCAGTATTTT.

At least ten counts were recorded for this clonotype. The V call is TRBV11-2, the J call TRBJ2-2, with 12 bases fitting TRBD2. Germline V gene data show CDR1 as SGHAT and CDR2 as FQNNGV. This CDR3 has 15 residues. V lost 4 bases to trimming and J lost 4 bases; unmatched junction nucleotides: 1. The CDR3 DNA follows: TGTGCCAGCAGCTGGACTAGCGGGACCACCGGGGAGCTGTTTTTT. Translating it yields CASSWTSGTTGELFF.

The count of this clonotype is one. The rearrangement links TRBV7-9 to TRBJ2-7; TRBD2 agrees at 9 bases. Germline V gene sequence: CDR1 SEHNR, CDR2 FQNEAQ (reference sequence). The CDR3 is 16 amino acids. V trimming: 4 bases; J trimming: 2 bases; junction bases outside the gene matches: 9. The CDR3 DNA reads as TGTGCCAGCAGCTCACGGACTAGCGTGGAGGCCTACGAGCAGTACTTC. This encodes CASSSRTSVEAYEQYF.

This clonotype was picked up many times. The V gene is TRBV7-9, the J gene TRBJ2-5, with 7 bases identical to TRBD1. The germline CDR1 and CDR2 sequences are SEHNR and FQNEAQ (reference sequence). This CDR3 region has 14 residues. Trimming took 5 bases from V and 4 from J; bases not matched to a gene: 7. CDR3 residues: CASSPRGLGETQYF. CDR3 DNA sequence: TGTGCCAGCAGCCCCAGGGGGTTAGGAGAGACCCAGTACTTC.

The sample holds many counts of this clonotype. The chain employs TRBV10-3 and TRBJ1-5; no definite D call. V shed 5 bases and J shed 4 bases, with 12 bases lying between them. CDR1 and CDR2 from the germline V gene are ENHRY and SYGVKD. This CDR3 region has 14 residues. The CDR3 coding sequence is TGTGCCATCAGTTCAAGCACCCAGAATCAGCCCCAGCATTTT. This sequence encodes CAISSSTQNQPQHF.

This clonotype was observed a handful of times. CDR3 coding DNA: TGCGCCAGCAGCTTTCGCGGGGGCCCAGAGACCCAGTACTTC. It encodes CASSFRGGPETQYF. The V and J genes are TRBV5-1 and TRBJ2-5; a possible D gene is TRBD2 (7 bases). The CDR3 consists of 14 residues. Germline V gene lookup returns CDR1 SGHRS and CDR2 YFSETQ. The V end lost 2 bases, the J end lost 4 bases, and 12 bases lay between the germline ends.

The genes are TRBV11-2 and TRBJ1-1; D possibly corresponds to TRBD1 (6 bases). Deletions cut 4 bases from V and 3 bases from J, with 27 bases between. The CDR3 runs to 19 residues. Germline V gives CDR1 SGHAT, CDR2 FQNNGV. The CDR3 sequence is CASSYYRQERVFGDTEAFF. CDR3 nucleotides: TGTGCCAGCAGCTACTACAGACAGGAAAGGGTTTTCGGGGACACTGAAGCTTTCTTT. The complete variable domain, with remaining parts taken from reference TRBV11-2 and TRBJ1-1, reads EAGVAQSPRYKIIEKRQSVAFWCNPISGHATLYWYQQILGQGPKLLIQFQNNGVVDDSQLPKDRFSAERLKGVDSTLKIQPAKLEDSAVYLCASSYYRQERVFGDTEAFFGQGTRLTVV.

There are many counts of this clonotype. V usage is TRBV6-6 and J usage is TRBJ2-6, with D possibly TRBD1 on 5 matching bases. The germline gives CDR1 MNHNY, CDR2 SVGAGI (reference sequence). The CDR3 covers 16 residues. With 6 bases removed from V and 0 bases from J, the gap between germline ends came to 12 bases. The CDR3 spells CASSTGLTSGANVLTF. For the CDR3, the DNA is TGTGCCAGCAGCACAGGTTTGACCTCTGGGGCCAACGTCCTGACTTTC.

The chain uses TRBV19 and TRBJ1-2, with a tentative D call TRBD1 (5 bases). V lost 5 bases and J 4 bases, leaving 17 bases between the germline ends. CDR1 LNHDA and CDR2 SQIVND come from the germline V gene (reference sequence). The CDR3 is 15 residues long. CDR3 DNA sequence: TGTGCCAGTAGTCATTCGACAGAACCGCCCTATGGCTACACCTTC. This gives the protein CASSHSTEPPYGYTF.

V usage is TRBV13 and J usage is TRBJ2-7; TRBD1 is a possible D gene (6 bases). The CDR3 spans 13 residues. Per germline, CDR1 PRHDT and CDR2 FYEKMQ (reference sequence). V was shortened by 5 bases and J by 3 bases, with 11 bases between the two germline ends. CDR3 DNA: TGTGCCAGCAGCCCTGGGGGCGTCTACGAGCAGTACTTC. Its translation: CASSPGGVYEQYF.

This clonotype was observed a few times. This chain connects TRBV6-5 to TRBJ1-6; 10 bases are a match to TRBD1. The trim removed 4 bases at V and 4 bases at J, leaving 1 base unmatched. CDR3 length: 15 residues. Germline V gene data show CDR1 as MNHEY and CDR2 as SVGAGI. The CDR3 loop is CASSWDRGYNSPLHF. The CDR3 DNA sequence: TGTGCCAGCAGTTGGGACAGGGGATATAATTCACCCCTCCACTTT.

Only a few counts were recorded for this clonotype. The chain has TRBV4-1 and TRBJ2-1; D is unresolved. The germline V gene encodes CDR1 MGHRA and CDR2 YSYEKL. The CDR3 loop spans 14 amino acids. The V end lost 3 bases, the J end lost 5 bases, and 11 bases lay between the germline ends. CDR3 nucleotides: TGCGCCAGCAGCCACTACCCCCGCAACAATGAGCAGTTCTTC. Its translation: CASSHYPRNNEQFF.